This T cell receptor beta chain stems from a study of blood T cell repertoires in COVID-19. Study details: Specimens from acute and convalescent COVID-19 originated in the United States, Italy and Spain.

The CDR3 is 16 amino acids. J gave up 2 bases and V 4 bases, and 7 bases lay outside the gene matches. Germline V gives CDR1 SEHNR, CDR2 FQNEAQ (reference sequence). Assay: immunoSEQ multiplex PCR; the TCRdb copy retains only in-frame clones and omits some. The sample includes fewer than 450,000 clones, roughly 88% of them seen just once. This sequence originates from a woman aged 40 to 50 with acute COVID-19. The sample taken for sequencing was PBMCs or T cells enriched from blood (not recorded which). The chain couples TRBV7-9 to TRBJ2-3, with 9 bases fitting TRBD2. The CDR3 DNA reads TGTGCCAGCAGCTCCTGGACTAGCGCGACCACAGATACGCAGTATTTT. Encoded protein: CASSSWTSATTDTQYF.